The clone carrying this T cell receptor beta chain was seen only a few times. Its antigen remains unidentified. The entry originates in a study of identical twins. The study, taken as a whole, reports: Carriage of fewer insertions was seen in abundant cord blood beta clonotypes, whereas memory repertoires showed none. Recombination models fit unrelated individuals' TCR alpha sharing but underestimated twins'.

The CDR3 sequence is 13 residues long. V was pared by 4 bases and J by 8 bases, with 4 bases of the junction left unmatched. Germline values: CDR1 WNHNN, CDR2 SYGVQD (reference sequence). cDNA carried unique molecular identifiers, and a universal primer site was added by template switching. MiXCR was run by TCRdb on the 5' RACE reads, yielding one entry per CDR3 protein. The sample lists under 300,000 distinct CDR3 sequences, more than 12% occurring once. The specimen was memory (CD45RO+) T cells sorted from blood. The clonotype was recovered from a woman in her late teens or twenties in good health. The chain combines TRBV10-1 with TRBJ2-3; 9 bases fit TRBD2. The CDR3 nucleotides are TGCGCCAGCAGTGGCGGGGGGGGAGTTACGCAGTATTTT. Translated, it gives CASSGGGGVTQYF.